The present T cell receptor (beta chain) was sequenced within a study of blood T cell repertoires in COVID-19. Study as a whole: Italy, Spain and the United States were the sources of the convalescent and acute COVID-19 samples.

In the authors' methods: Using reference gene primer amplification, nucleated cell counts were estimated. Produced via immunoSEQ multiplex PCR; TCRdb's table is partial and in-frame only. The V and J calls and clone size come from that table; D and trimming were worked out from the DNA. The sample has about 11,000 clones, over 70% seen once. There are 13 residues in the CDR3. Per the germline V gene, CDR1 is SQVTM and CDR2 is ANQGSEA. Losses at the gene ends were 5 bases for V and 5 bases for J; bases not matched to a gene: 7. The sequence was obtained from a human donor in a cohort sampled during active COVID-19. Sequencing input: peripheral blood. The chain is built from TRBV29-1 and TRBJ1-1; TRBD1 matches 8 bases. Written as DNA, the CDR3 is TGCAGCGTTTGGACAGGGACTTTAACTGAAGCTTTCTTT. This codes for CSVWTGTLTEAFF. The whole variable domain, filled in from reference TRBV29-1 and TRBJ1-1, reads SAVISQKPSRDICQRGTSLTIQCQVDSQVTMMFWYRQQPGQSLTLIATANQGSEATYESGFVIDKFPISRPNLTFSTLTVSNMSPEDSSIYLCSVWTGTLTEAFFGQGTRLTVV.